The rows below give T cell receptor beta chains drawn from one sample of a study of CD8+ T cells in alopecia areata. Method: immunoSEQ multiplex PCR; TCRdb's copy keeps in-frame clones and lacks some. The sample includes around 100,000 clones, roughly half of them seen just once. The sequencing input was CD4+ T cells sorted from blood. These receptors came from a human donor in good health. Each CDR3 is given with its conserved first and last residue. D genes are given only for firm matches. Expanded clones get a size class; other rows say once, few or many, or leave the size out.

cdr3_nt | cdr3_aa | clone_size | j_call | d_call | v_call
TGTGCCTGGACGCGATCAGGGGCCGACACTGAAGCTTTCTTT | CAWTRSGADTEAFF | NA | TRBJ1-1 | NA | TRBV30
TGTGCCTGGAGTGTACTGGACAGGGACCAAGAGACCCAGTACTTC | CAWSVLDRDQETQYF | few | TRBJ2-5 | TRBD1 | TRBV30
TGTGCCAGCAGTTTGCGGGATTCAGCCAAAAACATTCAGTACTTC | CASSLRDSAKNIQYF | NA | TRBJ2-4 | NA | TRBV28
TGTGCCACCAGCCGGGGACAGGGGGCTAACGGGGAGCTGTTTTTT | CATSRGQGANGELFF | NA | TRBJ2-2 | TRBD1 | TRBV15
TGTGCCAGCTCGCTACTAGCGGGGGCCCAAAATGAGCAGTTCTTC | CASSLLAGAQNEQFF | many | TRBJ2-1 | TRBD2 | TRBV18
TGTGCCAGCAGCCAAAAAGAGACCCAGTACTTC | CASSQKETQYF | NA | TRBJ2-5 | NA | TRBV7-2
TGTGCCAGCAGCGTTGGCCCAGGGGGCGGCAATCAGCCCCAGCATTTT | CASSVGPGGGNQPQHF | NA | TRBJ1-5 | TRBD1 | TRBV7-2
TGTGCCAGCACCCCCTCGGCGGGGGGCAATAATTCACCCCTCCACTTT | CASTPSAGGNNSPLHF | NA | TRBJ1-6 | NA | TRBV6-6
TGTGCCAGCAGTGAAGGGCGGGGACAGACTCTACTAGCCAAAAACATTCAGTACTTC | CASSEGRGQTLLAKNIQYF | NA | TRBJ2-4 | NA | TRBV2
TGCAGTGCTTTGCAAGAGACCCAGTACTTC | CSALQETQYF | NA | TRBJ2-5 | NA | TRBV20-1
TGCGCCAGCAGCTTGGGGTACAGAGCTGCAACTAATGAAAAACTGTTTTTT | CASSLGYRAATNEKLFF | NA | TRBJ1-4 | NA | TRBV5-1
TGCAGCGTCGCTAGGGACCGCAACACCGGGGAGCTGTTTTTT | CSVARDRNTGELFF | NA | TRBJ2-2 | NA | TRBV29-1
TGTGCCAGCAGTTCCGGACAGGGGTCTCACACTGAAGCTTTCTTT | CASSSGQGSHTEAFF | NA | TRBJ1-1 | TRBD1 | TRBV5-4
TGTGCCAGCAGCCGGGAGACAGGGCAAGCTTTCTTT | CASSRETGQAFF | once | TRBJ1-1 | TRBD1 | TRBV4-2
TGTGCCAGCAGTGCTTCAGGGGAGGAAGAGACCCAGTACTTC | CASSASGEEETQYF | NA | TRBJ2-5 | NA | TRBV25-1
TGTGCCAGCAGTGGTTACTACGAGCAGTACTTC | CASSGYYEQYF | few | TRBJ2-7 | NA | TRBV25-1
TGTGCCAGCAGCTTCCAGCGGGGAGACGAGCAGTACTTC | CASSFQRGDEQYF | NA | TRBJ2-7 | TRBD2 | TRBV5-4
TGTGCCAGCTCACCACCCTCCCAAGAGACCCAGTACTTC | CASSPPSQETQYF | NA | TRBJ2-5 | NA | TRBV18
TGTGCCAGCAGCCGGACAGGGAATAATTCACCCCTCCACTTT | CASSRTGNNSPLHF | NA | TRBJ1-6 | TRBD1 | TRBV7-9
TGCGCCAGCAGCCGGGACGGACAGAATCAGCCCCAGCATTTT | CASSRDGQNQPQHF | NA | TRBJ1-5 | NA | TRBV5-1
TGCAGCGCTGGCGAGGGGGGCGGGTACGAGCAGTACTTC | CSAGEGGGYEQYF | once | TRBJ2-7 | NA | TRBV29-1
TGTGCCAGCAGCCAAGAGGGAGAGACCCAGTACTTC | CASSQEGETQYF | few | TRBJ2-5 | NA | TRBV7-9
TGTGCCAGCAATCTAGCGGGGGGTAGCTATGAGCAGTTCTTC | CASNLAGGSYEQFF | NA | TRBJ2-1 | TRBD2 | TRBV28
TGTGCCAGCAGCCCGCAACCCGGAGGGATCGGGGAGCTGTTTTTT | CASSPQPGGIGELFF | NA | TRBJ2-2 | NA | TRBV14
TGTGCCACCAGCAGAGAGGGACAGGGGAGGACCGGGGAGCTGTTTTTT | CATSREGQGRTGELFF | NA | TRBJ2-2 | TRBD1 | TRBV15
TGTGCCAGCAGTGAAAGCCCAAGCTCTGGAAACACCATATATTTT | CASSESPSSGNTIYF | NA | TRBJ1-3 | NA | TRBV25-1
TGTGCCAGCAGTTTAGGGGGGACTGGCCCTTACAATGAGCAGTTCTTC | CASSLGGTGPYNEQFF | NA | TRBJ2-1 | NA | TRBV28
TGCGCCAGCACAACTCCCTTGGCAGGCCAAGAGACCCAGTACTTC | CASTTPLAGQETQYF | NA | TRBJ2-5 | NA | TRBV5-1
TGTGCCAGCTCACCGGGACAGGCTGACTTGGGTTCACCCCTCCACTTT | CASSPGQADLGSPLHF | NA | TRBJ1-6 | TRBD1 | TRBV18
TGTGCCAGCAGTTTCGGACAGGGACAATCCTACAATGAGCAGTTCTTC | CASSFGQGQSYNEQFF | NA | TRBJ2-1 | TRBD1 | TRBV27
TGTGCCAGCTCACCAAACCGACGCAGCGGCAGCGAGACCCAGTACTTC | CASSPNRRSGSETQYF | once | TRBJ2-5 | NA | TRBV18
TGTGCCAGCAGCTTAGTAGGGACTGAGTACAATGAGCAGTTCTTC | CASSLVGTEYNEQFF | NA | TRBJ2-1 | NA | TRBV7-2
TGTGCCAGCAGCTTAGCGCCTAGCGGGGGGCCAAACCAAGAGACCCAGTACTTC | CASSLAPSGGPNQETQYF | NA | TRBJ2-5 | TRBD2 | TRBV7-2
TGTGCCAGCAGTGGGGGGGTCTCCGCGGAGACCCAGTACTTC | CASSGGVSAETQYF | NA | TRBJ2-5 | NA | TRBV2
TGTGCCAGCAGCGTAGTTGGGGGCTTAAGCACAGATACGCAGTATTTT | CASSVVGGLSTDTQYF | NA | TRBJ2-3 | NA | TRBV9
TGTGCCAGTAGTAGGGCTCCGACAGGGTCAGATTCACCCCTCCACTTT | CASSRAPTGSDSPLHF | NA | TRBJ1-6 | TRBD1 | TRBV19
TGTGCCAGCTCATCGGGACAGGGAGCCCTTTATGGCTACACCTTC | CASSSGQGALYGYTF | NA | TRBJ1-2 | TRBD1 | TRBV18
TGCGCCAGCAGCCAAGAGCAACGGGACAGAAACACCGGGGAGCTGTTTTTT | CASSQEQRDRNTGELFF | once | TRBJ2-2 | TRBD1 | TRBV4-3
TGTGCCAGCAGCGTAGCTAGCGGGGGAGGCGAGCAGTACTTC | CASSVASGGGEQYF | once | TRBJ2-7 | TRBD2 | TRBV9
TGCGCCAGCACAAATCCGGGGACGGAAACCTACGAGCAGTACTTC | CASTNPGTETYEQYF | NA | TRBJ2-7 | NA | TRBV5-1
TGTGCCAGCAGCTCCTCTGAGAGTGGGAAGACCCAGTACTTC | CASSSSESGKTQYF | NA | TRBJ2-5 | NA | TRBV11-2
TGTGCCAGTAGTTCCCAGGGGGCGACCAACACCGGGGAGCTGTTTTTT | CASSSQGATNTGELFF | once | TRBJ2-2 | TRBD1 | TRBV19
TGCGCCAGCAGCCAAGTAAACGGCCTAGCGGACACCGGGGAGCTGTTTTTT | CASSQVNGLADTGELFF | NA | TRBJ2-2 | TRBD2 | TRBV4-1
TGTGCCAGCAGCGCTGACAGGGGGAACTCCTACGAGCAGTACTTC | CASSADRGNSYEQYF | few | TRBJ2-7 | TRBD1 | TRBV2
TGCAGCGTCGGGGTATCCCGGGACAGCCCAGCCAAAAACATTCAGTACTTC | CSVGVSRDSPAKNIQYF | few | TRBJ2-4 | TRBD1 | TRBV29-1
TGTGCCAGCAGCTTGGGGGACAGAAACACTGAAGCTTTCTTT | CASSLGDRNTEAFF | NA | TRBJ1-1 | TRBD1 | TRBV5-6
TGCGCCAGCAGCCTAGGGACGGCTGGCTACACCTTC | CASSLGTAGYTF | NA | TRBJ1-2 | NA | TRBV5-1
TGTGCCTGGAGTGTAGAGGGGGGCTACAATCAGCCCCAGCATTTT | CAWSVEGGYNQPQHF | NA | TRBJ1-5 | NA | TRBV30
TGTGCCAGCGGGGGACAGGGACCGTACAATGAGCAGTTCTTC | CASGGQGPYNEQFF | NA | TRBJ2-1 | TRBD1 | TRBV2
TGCAGCGTTGTGCCGGGACAGGGTATCGAGCAGTACTTC | CSVVPGQGIEQYF | NA | TRBJ2-7 | TRBD1 | TRBV29-1
TGCGCCAGCAGCTTGGCCAGGGAAAAAGAGACCCAGTACTTC | CASSLAREKETQYF | NA | TRBJ2-5 | NA | TRBV5-1
TGTGCCTGGACGGGTACAGATACGCAGTATTTT | CAWTGTDTQYF | few | TRBJ2-3 | NA | TRBV30
TGTGCCAGCAGACGAACACGGGACCTGGGGGAGACCCAGTACTTC | CASRRTRDLGETQYF | NA | TRBJ2-5 | NA | TRBV6-5
TGTGCCAGCAGTGCAAGGGACAGGGGGCGGGTTAACACTGAAGCTTTCTTT | CASSARDRGRVNTEAFF | few | TRBJ1-1 | TRBD1 | TRBV6-1
TGTGCCAGCTCACCGACAGGGCTCCAAGAGACCCAGTACTTC | CASSPTGLQETQYF | few | TRBJ2-5 | TRBD1 | TRBV18